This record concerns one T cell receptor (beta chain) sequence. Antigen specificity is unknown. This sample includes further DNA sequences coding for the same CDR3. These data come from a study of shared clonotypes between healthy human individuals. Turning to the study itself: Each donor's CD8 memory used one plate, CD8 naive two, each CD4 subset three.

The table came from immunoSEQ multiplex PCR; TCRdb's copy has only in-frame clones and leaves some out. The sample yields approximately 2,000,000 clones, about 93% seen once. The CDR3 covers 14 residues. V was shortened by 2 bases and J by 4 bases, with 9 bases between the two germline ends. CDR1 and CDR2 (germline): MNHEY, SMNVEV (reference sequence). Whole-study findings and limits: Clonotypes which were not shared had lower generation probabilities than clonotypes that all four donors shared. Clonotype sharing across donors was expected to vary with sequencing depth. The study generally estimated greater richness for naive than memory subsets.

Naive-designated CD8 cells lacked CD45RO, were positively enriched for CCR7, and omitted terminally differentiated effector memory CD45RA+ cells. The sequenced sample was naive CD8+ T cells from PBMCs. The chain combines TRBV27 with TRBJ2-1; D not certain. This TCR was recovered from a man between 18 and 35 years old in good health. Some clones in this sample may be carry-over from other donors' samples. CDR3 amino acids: CASSLRLPYNEQFF. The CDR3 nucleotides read TGTGCCAGCAGTTTAAGGCTACCATACAATGAGCAGTTCTTC.